Detailed here is one T cell receptor beta chain. What it binds is unknown. This record comes from a study of CD8 T cells in Susac syndrome. Findings and caveats of the study: It was acknowledged in the study that the number of individuals who were included in its TCR sequencing and HLA analysis was relatively small.

Reverse transcription of roughly 0.5 to 1 ug RNA was carried out with random hexamers. Coverage of TCR beta CDR3 amplification by immunoSEQ multiplex PCR extended to 54 Vbeta and 13 Jbeta. TCRdb reprocessed the immunoSEQ multiplex PCR reads via MiXCR and lists one record per CDR3 protein. The sample lists roughly 120,000 distinct CDR3 sequences; roughly 94% were seen once. V shed 7 bases and J 0 bases; nucleotides not matched to a gene: 11. CDR1 and CDR2 from the germline V gene are DFQATT and SNEGSKA (reference sequence). The CDR3 has 16 residues. Each multiple sclerosis control was a treatment-naive patient with relapsing-remitting disease that was either stable or active. Bulk CD8+ and CD4+ cells came from magnetic negative isolation; CD8+ TEMRA by FACS.

Source material: CD4+ T cells from PBMCs. V and J are TRBV20-1 and TRBJ2-4, with TRBD1 matching over 8 bases. This clonotype originated in a human donor with multiple sclerosis. The CDR3 sequence: CSVWDRTPLAKNIQYF. In nucleotides, the CDR3 is TGCAGTGTATGGGACAGGACCCCCCTAGCCAAAAACATTCAGTACTTC.